This T cell receptor (beta chain) was documented in a study of blood T cell repertoires in COVID-19. The CDR3 extends over 15 amino acids. Germline assignment: CDR1 SGHDT and CDR2 YYEEEE. Trimming shortened V by 4 bases and J by 0 bases, and 13 bases separated the two germline ends. TCRdb's copy holds only in-frame clones and misses some; the assay was immunoSEQ multiplex PCR. The sample includes approximately 290,000 clones, under 90% of them seen just once. J is TRBJ1-2 and V is TRBV5-6; D not resolved. Specimen: peripheral blood. The source of this sequence is a woman under 40 with COVID-19, enrolled during active disease. CDR3 loop: CASSRRVPANYGYTF. CDR3 coding DNA: TGTGCCAGCAGCCGGAGGGTTCCAGCTAACTATGGCTACACCTTC.